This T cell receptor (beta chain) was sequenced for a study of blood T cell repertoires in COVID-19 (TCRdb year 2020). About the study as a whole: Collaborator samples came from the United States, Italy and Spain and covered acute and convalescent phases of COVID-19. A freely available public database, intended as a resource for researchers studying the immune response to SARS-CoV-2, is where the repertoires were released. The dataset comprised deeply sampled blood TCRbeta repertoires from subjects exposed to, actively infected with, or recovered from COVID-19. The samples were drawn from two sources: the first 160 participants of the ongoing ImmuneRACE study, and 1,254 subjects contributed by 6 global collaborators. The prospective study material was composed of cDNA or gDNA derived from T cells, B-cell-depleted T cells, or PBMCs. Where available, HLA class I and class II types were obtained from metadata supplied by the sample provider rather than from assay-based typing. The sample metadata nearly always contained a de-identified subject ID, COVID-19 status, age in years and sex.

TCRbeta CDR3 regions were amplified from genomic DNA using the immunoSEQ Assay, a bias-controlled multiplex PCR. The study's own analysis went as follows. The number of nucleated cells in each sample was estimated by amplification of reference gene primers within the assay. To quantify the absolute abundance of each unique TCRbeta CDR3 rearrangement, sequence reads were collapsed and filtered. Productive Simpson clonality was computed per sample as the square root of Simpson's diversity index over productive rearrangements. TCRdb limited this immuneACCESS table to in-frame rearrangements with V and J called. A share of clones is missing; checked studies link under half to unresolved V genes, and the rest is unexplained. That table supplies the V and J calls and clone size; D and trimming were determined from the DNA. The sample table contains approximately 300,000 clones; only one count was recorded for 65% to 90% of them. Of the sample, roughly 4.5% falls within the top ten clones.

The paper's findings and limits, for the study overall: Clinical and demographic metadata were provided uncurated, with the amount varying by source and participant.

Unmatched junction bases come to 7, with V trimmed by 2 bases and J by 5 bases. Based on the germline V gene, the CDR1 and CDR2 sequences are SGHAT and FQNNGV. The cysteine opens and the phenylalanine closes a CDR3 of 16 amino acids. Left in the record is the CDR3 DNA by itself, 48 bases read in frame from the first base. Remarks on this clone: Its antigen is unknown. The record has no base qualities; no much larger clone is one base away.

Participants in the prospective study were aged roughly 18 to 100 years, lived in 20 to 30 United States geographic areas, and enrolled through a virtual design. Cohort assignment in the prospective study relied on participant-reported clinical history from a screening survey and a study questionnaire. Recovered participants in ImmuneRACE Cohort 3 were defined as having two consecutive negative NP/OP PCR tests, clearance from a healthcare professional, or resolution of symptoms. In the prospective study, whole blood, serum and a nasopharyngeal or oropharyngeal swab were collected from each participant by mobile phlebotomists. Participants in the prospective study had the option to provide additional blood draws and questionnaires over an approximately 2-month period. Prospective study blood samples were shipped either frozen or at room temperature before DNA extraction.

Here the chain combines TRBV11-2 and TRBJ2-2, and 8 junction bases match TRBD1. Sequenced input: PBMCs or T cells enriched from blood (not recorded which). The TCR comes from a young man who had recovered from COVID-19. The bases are TGTGCCAGCAGCTTAACTCGGACAGGGAGAACCGGGGAGCTGTTTTTT. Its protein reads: CASSLTRTGRTGELFF.